One sample yielded the 20 T cell receptor beta chains listed below, sequenced in a study of blood T cells in healthy people across ages. Next came a second PCR, run for roughly 6 to 11 cycles, which used a sample-barcoded 5' primer along with a J-beta primer mix. Each CDR3 protein gets one entry after TCRdb re-called the 5' RACE reads with MiXCR. Found here are approximately 800,000 distinct CDR3 sequences, roughly 50% of them singletons; the top ten hold 41%. The sequenced sample consisted of blood. All receptors derive from a man of 80 years or more in good health.

The chain links TRBV29-1 to TRBJ2-3; 7 nucleotides align to TRBD2. The CDR3 contains 12 residues. Unmatched junction bases numbered 8, after V lost 8 bases and J lost 6 bases. Germline V gene data show CDR1 as SQVTM and CDR2 as ANQGSEA. The CDR3 here is CSTWTSLDTQYF. The DNA of the CDR3 is TGCAGCACGTGGACTAGTTTGGATACGCAGTATTTT.

The rearrangement links TRBV20-1 to TRBJ2-1, with 9 bases identical to TRBD2. Germline CDR1 DFQATT, CDR2 SNEGSKA (reference sequence). The junction had 17 bases not matched to a gene; V was cut back by 1 base and J by 4 bases. This CDR3 spans 19 amino acids. The CDR3 reads CSARVSRGRREGAYNEQFF. The CDR3 DNA reads as TGCAGTGCTAGAGTATCAAGGGGGCGGCGGGAGGGGGCATACAATGAGCAGTTCTTC.

The chain carries TRBV6-2 or TRBV6-3 and TRBJ2-1, with TRBD2 matching over 7 bases. Per germline, CDR1 MNHEY and CDR2 SVGEGT. The CDR3 runs 15 residues. Germline trimming cut 4 bases from V and 4 bases from J; bases unmatched to any gene: 7. This chain's CDR3 is CASSWPSGFYNEQFF. CDR3 DNA sequence: TGTGCCAGCAGTTGGCCTAGCGGCTTTTACAATGAGCAGTTCTTC.

The V gene is TRBV15, the J gene TRBJ1-6; 10 positions agree with TRBD1. CDR1 and CDR2 (germline): LNHNV, YYDKDF (reference sequence). The length of the CDR3 is 15 residues. J lost 9 bases, V lost 1 base, and 3 bases had no gene match. The CDR3 sequence is CATSRVGQGSSPLHF. CDR3 in DNA: TGTGCCACCAGCAGAGTGGGACAGGGGAGTTCACCCCTCCACTTT.

The chain joins TRBV29-1 to TRBJ2-2, with 14 nucleotides matching TRBD2. The CDR3 runs 16 residues. The germline V gene has CDR1 SQVTM and CDR2 ANQGSEA. Trimming at V came to 6 bases and at J to 4 bases, leaving 7 bases not matched to a gene. The CDR3 DNA sequence: TGCAGCGTCTCCGGGACTAGCGGGAGAATCACCGGGGAGCTGTTTTTT. Its translation: CSVSGTSGRITGELFF.

The J gene is TRBJ2-1, the V gene TRBV6-5; 12 positions match TRBD2. Germline V gene lookup returns CDR1 MNHEY and CDR2 SVGAGI. Trimming at V came to 5 bases and at J to 4 bases, leaving 9 bases not matched to a gene. This CDR3 is built from 17 residues. DNA of the CDR3: TGTGCCAGCAGTACCCGACTAGCGGGAGTGGGTTACAATGAGCAGTTCTTC. Translating it yields CASSTRLAGVGYNEQFF.

This chain connects TRBV6-5 to TRBJ1-6, with D possibly matching TRBD1 (5 bases). Germline V CDR1 and CDR2: MNHEY, SVGAGI. V dropped 4 bases and J dropped 10 bases, with 14 bases sitting between them. This CDR3 has 14 residues. Here the CDR3 DNA reads TGTGCCAGCAGTTCGGGACTGGGGAACTCACCCCTCCACTTT. Protein sequence: CASSSGLGNSPLHF.

The chain uses TRBV29-1 and TRBJ2-7; TRBD1 might be the D (6 bases). The CDR3 is 13 amino acids. Germline values: CDR1 SQVTM, CDR2 ANQGSEA. V was clipped by 6 bases and J by 5 bases, with 17 bases between them. CDR3: CSVQAGARDEQYF. The CDR3, as DNA: TGCAGCGTGCAAGCAGGGGCCAGGGACGAGCAGTACTTC.

V usage is TRBV7-2 and J usage is TRBJ2-4, with D tentatively TRBD2 (6 bases). The J call is in doubt because the DNA end fits TRBJ2-7 better. CDR3 length: 16 amino acids. CDR1 and CDR2 (germline): SGHTA, FQGNSA. As DNA, the CDR3 is TGTGCCAGCAGCCCGGTCGGGGACTTGGTCACCTACGAGCAGTACTTC. Protein product: CASSPVGDLVTYEQYF.

The V call is TRBV24-1, the J call TRBJ2-1; 10 positions match TRBD2. The CDR3 spans 16 residues. With V trimmed by 0 bases and J by 4 bases, 2 bases remained unmatched. Germline V gene lookup returns CDR1 KGHDR and CDR2 SFDVKD. The DNA of the CDR3 is TGTGCCACCAGTGATTTGCGGACTAGCGGTTACAATGAGCAGTTCTTC. Translation gives CATSDLRTSGYNEQFF.

This clonotype has a handful of counts. The chain couples TRBV24-1 to TRBJ2-1; a possible D gene is TRBD2 (5 bases). The length of the CDR3 is 13 residues. The V end lost 6 bases, the J end lost 7 bases, and 12 bases lay between the germline ends. Germline V gives CDR1 KGHDR, CDR2 SFDVKD. CDR3 sequence reads: CATSPDRGNEQFF. In DNA form, the CDR3 reads TGTGCCACCAGTCCCGACCGGGGAAATGAGCAGTTCTTC.

This clonotype was seen just once. DNA of the CDR3: TGCAGTGCTAAAACGGGACAGACAAGATGGATAGAGACCCAGTACTTC. Amino acid sequence: CSAKTGQTRWIETQYF. The chain uses TRBV20-1 and TRBJ2-7; 7 bases are shared with TRBD1. The J call is doubtful: the DNA matches TRBJ2-5 better. This CDR3 is built from 16 residues. Germline loops: CDR1 DFQATT, CDR2 SNEGSKA (reference sequence).

The chain recombines TRBV6-1 with TRBJ2-1, with D possibly being TRBD1 (6 bases). Germline V gene sequence: CDR1 MNHNS, CDR2 SASEGT. This CDR3 is 15 amino acids long. The germline V and J ends were trimmed by 7 bases and 0 bases, with 13 bases remaining between them. This chain's CDR3 is CASTRQGYSYNEQFF. CDR3 coding DNA: TGTGCCAGCACCCGTCAGGGGTACTCCTACAATGAGCAGTTCTTC.

This rearrangement joins TRBV20-1 to TRBJ1-1; possible D gene TRBD1, 6 bases. The germline gives CDR1 DFQATT, CDR2 SNEGSKA (reference sequence). CDR3 length: 14 residues. The germline V and J ends were trimmed by 3 bases and 0 bases, with 11 bases remaining between them. The CDR3 protein is CSASQGTVNTEAFF. The CDR3 DNA sequence: TGCAGTGCTAGTCAGGGGACCGTGAACACTGAAGCTTTCTTT.

The table lists this clonotype with a few counts. This chain joins TRBV2 and TRBJ1-5, with D unresolved. V shed 3 bases and J shed 7 bases, with 13 bases lying between them. This CDR3 spans 14 amino acids. Germline V gene data show CDR1 as SNHLY and CDR2 as FYNNEI. CDR3 bases: TGTGCCAGCAGTGACAGCAGGTCGCGACAGCCCCAGCATTTT. Protein product: CASSDSRSRQPQHF.

This clonotype came up a few times. The chain uses TRBV29-1 and TRBJ2-2; D ambiguous. Germline-derived CDR1 and CDR2 are SQVTM and ANQGSEA. This CDR3 comprises 14 residues. Trimming pared 7 bases from V and 0 bases from J, leaving 12 bases between. Here the CDR3 DNA reads TGCAGCGCCGACGTGGGCGCGAACACCGGGGAGCTGTTTTTT. This gives the protein CSADVGANTGELFF.

This chain links TRBV7-2 with TRBJ1-5; no reliable D call. This CDR3 spans 15 amino acids. Germline CDR1 and CDR2: SGHTA and FQGNSA. With 3 bases removed from V and 2 bases from J, the gap between germline ends came to 11 bases. The CDR3 nucleotides are TGTGCCAGCAGCTTCGGGTTTGGGGGCAATCAGCCCCAGCATTTT. It codes for CASSFGFGGNQPQHF.

This clonotype came up a few times. J is TRBJ2-7 and V is TRBV29-1; weak D call: TRBD1 (7 bases). CDR3 length: 13 residues. The germline V gene has CDR1 SQVTM and CDR2 ANQGSEA. Trimming cost V 8 bases and J 6 bases, with 20 bases left between them. As DNA, the CDR3 is TGCAGCTCCCGTGAGGGACAGCGGGCCGAGCAGTACTTC. Its protein product is CSSREGQRAEQYF.

This clonotype was counted only a few times. V gene TRBV3-1 combines with J gene TRBJ2-7, with D unresolved. Germline V lookup: CDR1 LGHDT, CDR2 YNNKEL (reference sequence). V was pared by 1 base and J by 6 bases, with 4 bases between. The CDR3 has 11 residues. Here the CDR3 DNA reads TGTGCCAGCAGCCAAGTAAGCGAGCAGTACTTC. Translation gives CASSQVSEQYF.

The chain recombines TRBV27 with TRBJ1-1; D is undetermined. The CDR3 covers 13 residues. The ends were cut back, 4 bases at V and 3 bases at J, with 9 bases in the middle. Germline loops: CDR1 MNHEY, CDR2 SMNVEV (reference sequence). The CDR3 loop reads CASSWATYTEAFF. DNA for the CDR3: TGTGCCAGCAGTTGGGCCACCTACACTGAAGCTTTCTTT.